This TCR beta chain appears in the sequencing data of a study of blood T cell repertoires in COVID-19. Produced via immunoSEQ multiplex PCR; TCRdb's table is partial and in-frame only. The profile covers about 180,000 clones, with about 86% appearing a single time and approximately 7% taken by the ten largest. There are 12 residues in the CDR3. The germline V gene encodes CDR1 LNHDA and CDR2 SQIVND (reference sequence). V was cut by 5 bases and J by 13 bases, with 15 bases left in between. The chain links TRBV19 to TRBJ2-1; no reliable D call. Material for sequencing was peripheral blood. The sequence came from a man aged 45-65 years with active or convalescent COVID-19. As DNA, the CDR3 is TGTGCCAGTAGTGCCCGCTTTGCGGTACAGTTCTTC. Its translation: CASSARFAVQFF.